The T cell receptor (beta chain) under discussion was sequenced for a study of cytomegalovirus exposure and HLA in healthy donors. The PCR had 60 Vbeta and 13 Jbeta primers. TCRdb keeps only in-frame clones here, not all; method: immunoSEQ multiplex PCR. The data show 150,000 to 200,000 clones, 60% to 85% seen once. Study results and caveats: Rare sequences made up most TCRs, while some public TCRs were found in many donors.

Remarks on this clone: Its specificity is unknown.

CDR1 SQVTM and CDR2 ANQGSEA come from the germline V gene. With 4 bases removed from V and 3 bases from J, the gap between germline ends came to 9 bases. This CDR3 contains 12 residues. As for the donors, each was a healthy bone marrow donor. Donors showed nominal health when sampled, although they likely had unrecorded immune exposures. The material sequenced was PBMCs. V usage is TRBV29-1 and J usage is TRBJ2-5, with D possibly TRBD1 on 6 matching bases. The sequence was obtained from a woman aged 35 to 49 in good health and CMV-seronegative. In nucleotides, the CDR3 is TGCAGCGTTGGTTACAGGGAAGAGACCCAGTACTTC. Amino acids: CSVGYREETQYF.